This T cell receptor (beta chain) was sequenced in a study of blood T cell repertoires in COVID-19. On the study more broadly: The cDNA or gDNA used as material had been derived from T cells, B-cell-depleted T cells, or PBMCs.

Sequenced by immunoSEQ multiplex PCR; TCRdb stores in-frame clones only, minus some. The sample comprises approximately 89,000 clones, around 92% of which are singletons, and approximately 6% rests with the top ten. Germline lookup yields CDR1 SGHVS and CDR2 FNYEAQ. With V trimmed by 5 bases and J by 4 bases, 13 bases remained unmatched. This CDR3 contains 17 residues. The specimen sequenced was peripheral blood. The receptor was isolated from a woman aged 55-69 years with active COVID-19. V is TRBV7-6 and J is TRBJ2-1; the match to TRBD2 covers 8 bases. The CDR3 region is CASSPTLRGGRYNEQFF. CDR3 DNA sequence: TGTGCCAGCAGCCCAACACTACGGGGGGGCCGATACAATGAGCAGTTCTTC.